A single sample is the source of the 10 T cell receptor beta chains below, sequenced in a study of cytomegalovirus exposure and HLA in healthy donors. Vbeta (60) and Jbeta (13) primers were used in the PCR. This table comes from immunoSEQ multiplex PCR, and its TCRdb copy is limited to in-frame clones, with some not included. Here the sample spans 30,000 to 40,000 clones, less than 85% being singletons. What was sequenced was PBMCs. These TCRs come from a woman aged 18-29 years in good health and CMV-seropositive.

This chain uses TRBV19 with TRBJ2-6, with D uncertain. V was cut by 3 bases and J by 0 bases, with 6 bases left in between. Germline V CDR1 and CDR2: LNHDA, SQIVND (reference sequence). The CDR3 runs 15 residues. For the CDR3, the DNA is TGTGCCAGTAGTATCTCGTCCTCTGGGGCCAACGTCCTGACTTTC. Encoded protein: CASSISSSGANVLTF. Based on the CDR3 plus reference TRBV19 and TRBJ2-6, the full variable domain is DGGITQSPKYLFRKEGQNVTLSCEQNLNHDAMYWYRQDPGQGLRLIYYSQIVNDFQKGDIAEGYSVSREKKESFPLTVTSAQKNPTAFYLCASSISSSGANVLTFGAGSRLTVL.

The CDR3 here is CASSLDGYEQYF. CDR3 coding DNA: TGCGCCAGCAGCTTGGACGGCTACGAGCAGTACTTC. This sequence joins TRBV5-1 and TRBJ2-7; no definite D call. Germline-derived CDR1 and CDR2 are SGHRS and YFSETQ. V was shortened by 0 bases and J by 3 bases, with 4 bases between the two germline ends. CDR3 length: 12 residues.

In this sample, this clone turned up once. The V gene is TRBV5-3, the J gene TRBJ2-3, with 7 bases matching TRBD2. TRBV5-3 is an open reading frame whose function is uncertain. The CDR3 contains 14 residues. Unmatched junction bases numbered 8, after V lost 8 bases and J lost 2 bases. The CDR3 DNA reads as TGTGCCAGTAACTGGGGGGGAAACACAGATACGCAGTATTTT. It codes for CASNWGGNTDTQYF.

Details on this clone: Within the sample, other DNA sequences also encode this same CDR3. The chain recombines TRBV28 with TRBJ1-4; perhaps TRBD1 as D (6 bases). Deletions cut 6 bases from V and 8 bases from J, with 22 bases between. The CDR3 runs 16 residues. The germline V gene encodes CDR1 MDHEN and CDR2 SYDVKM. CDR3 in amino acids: CASSPTYGQRGEKLFF. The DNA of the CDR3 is TGTGCCAGCAGCCCGACATACGGACAGAGGGGGGAAAAACTGTTTTTT.

This CDR3 reads CASSGRHRTGTGELFF. The CDR3 DNA reads TGTGCCAGCAGCGGACGGCACCGGACAGGGACCGGGGAGCTGTTTTTT. V gene TRBV9 combines with J gene TRBJ2-2; TRBD1 matches at 8 bases. Germline V gives CDR1 SGDLS, CDR2 YYNGEE. The J segment lost 5 bases and the V segment lost 3 bases, leaving 9 bases of the junction unmatched. CDR3 length: 16 residues.

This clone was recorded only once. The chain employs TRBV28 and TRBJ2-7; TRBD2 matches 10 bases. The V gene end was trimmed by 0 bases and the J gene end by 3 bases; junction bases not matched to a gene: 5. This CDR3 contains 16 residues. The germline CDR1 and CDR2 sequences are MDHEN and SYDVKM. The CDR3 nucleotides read TGTGCCAGCAGTTTATGTAATAGCGGGAGGTGCTACGAGCAGTACTTC. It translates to CASSLCNSGRCYEQYF.

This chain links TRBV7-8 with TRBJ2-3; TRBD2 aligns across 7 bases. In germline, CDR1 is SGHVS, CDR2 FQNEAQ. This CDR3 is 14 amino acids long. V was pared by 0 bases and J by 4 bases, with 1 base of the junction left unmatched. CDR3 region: CASSLARGADTQYF. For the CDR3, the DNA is TGTGCCAGCAGCTTAGCCCGGGGGGCAGATACGCAGTATTTT.

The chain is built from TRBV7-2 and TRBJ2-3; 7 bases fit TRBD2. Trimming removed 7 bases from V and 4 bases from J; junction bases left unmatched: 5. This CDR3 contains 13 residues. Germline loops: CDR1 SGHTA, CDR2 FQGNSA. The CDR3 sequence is CASTLGGADTQYF. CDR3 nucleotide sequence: TGTGCCAGCACTCTGGGGGGGGCAGATACGCAGTATTTT.

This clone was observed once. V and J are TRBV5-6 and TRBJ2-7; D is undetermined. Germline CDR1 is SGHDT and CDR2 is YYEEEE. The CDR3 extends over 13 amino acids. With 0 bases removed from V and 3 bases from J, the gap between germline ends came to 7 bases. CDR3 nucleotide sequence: TGTGCCAGCAGCTTGGGTGGCCTCTACGAGCAGTACTTC. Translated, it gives CASSLGGLYEQYF. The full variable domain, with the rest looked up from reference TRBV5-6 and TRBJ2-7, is DAGVTQSPTHLIKTRGQQVTLRCSPKSGHDTVSWYQQALGQGPQFIFQYYEEEERQRGNFPDRFSGHQFPNYSSELNVNALLLGDSALYLCASSLGGLYEQYFGPGTRLTVT.

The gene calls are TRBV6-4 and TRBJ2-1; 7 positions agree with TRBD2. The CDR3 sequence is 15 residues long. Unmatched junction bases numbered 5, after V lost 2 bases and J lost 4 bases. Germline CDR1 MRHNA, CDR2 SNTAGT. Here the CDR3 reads CASSDGGESYNEQFF. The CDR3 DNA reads TGTGCCAGCAGTGACGGGGGGGAGTCTTACAATGAGCAGTTCTTC.